The entry below describes one T cell receptor (beta chain). Antigen: not known. Assay: immunoSEQ multiplex PCR; the TCRdb copy retains only in-frame clones and omits some. The sample records approximately 2,000,000 clones, around 92% being singletons. The data were taken from a study of shared clonotypes between healthy human individuals. CDR1 and CDR2 (germline): SGHDT, YYEEEE. Trimming removed 3 bases from V and 0 bases from J, with 9 bases in between. CDR3 length: 14 residues. Broader study findings: Sequencing depth was a factor that was expected to affect clonotype sharing among donors.

This TCR was sampled from a man between 18 and 29 years old in good health. Some clones in this sample may be carry-over from other donors' samples. The chain recombines TRBV5-6 with TRBJ1-1; D is uncertain. Sequenced material: naive CD4+ T cells from PBMCs. Subset here: CD45RA+ positively selected. CDR3 in amino acids: CASSWEGMNTEAFF. The CDR3 DNA reads as TGTGCCAGCAGCTGGGAGGGTATGAACACTGAAGCTTTCTTT.